A selection of T cell receptor beta chains follows, all from one sample in a study of T cells after posttransplantation cyclophosphamide. Generated by immunoSEQ multiplex PCR, the TCRdb table keeps only in-frame clones and is missing some. Singletons are absent from the sample, which has 25,000 to 30,000 clones. Material for sequencing was PBMCs. The source of these receptors is a woman aged 60-75 years in good health, CMV-negative, and a related stem cell transplant donor. The CDR3 runs from the conserved cysteine through the conserved F or W. A D gene is named only where the DNA matches it firmly. The listing skips clone size in some rows; elsewhere it reads once, few, many or a size class.

j_gene | abundance | d_gene | len | v_gene | CDR3nt | CDR3aa
TRBJ2-1 | many | . | 15 | TRBV9 | TGTGCCAGCAGCGTGCAGGGGAGGGCCTACAATGAGCAGTTCTTC | CASSVQGRAYNEQFF
TRBJ1-5 | many | TRBD1 | 16 | TRBV19 | TGTGCCAGTAGAACCGCCGGGACAGGGGGCTTACAGCCCCAGCATTTT | CASRTAGTGGLQPQHF
TRBJ1-5 | many | TRBD1 | 14 | TRBV19 | TGTGCCAGTAGTCCAGGACAGGCACGGGAGCCCCAGCATTTT | CASSPGQAREPQHF
TRBJ1-2 | . | . | 13 | TRBV6-2/TRBV6-3 | TGTGCCAGCGATACGGGGGGGACCTTAGTAGAAACCTTC | CASDTGGTLVETF
TRBJ2-3 | few | . | 16 | TRBV11-2 | TGTGCCAGCAGCCAGGGGGGAGGGGGAAGCACAGATACGCAGTATTTT | CASSQGGGGSTDTQYF
TRBJ1-1 | many | . | 12 | TRBV7-9 | TGTGCCAGCAGCTTAGCGCAGGTCGAAGCTTTCTTT | CASSLAQVEAFF
TRBJ2-3 | many | TRBD1 | 15 | TRBV6-2/TRBV6-3 | TGTGCCAGCAGTTACAGGCAGGGGGTGACAGATACGCAGTATTTT | CASSYRQGVTDTQYF
TRBJ2-7 | many | TRBD1 | 15 | TRBV5-6 | TGTGCCAGCAGCTTGCTAGGACAGGGAGCCTACGAGCAGTACTTC | CASSLLGQGAYEQYF
TRBJ2-1 | many | . | 15 | TRBV6-6 | TGTGCCAGCAGTTACGACAGCACCCCACCCAATGAGCAGTTCTTC | CASSYDSTPPNEQFF
TRBJ1-2 | . | . | 18 | TRBV15 | TGTGCCACCAGCAGAGCACCACCAAGAGGGGTAGCTAACTATGGCTACACCTTC | CATSRAPPRGVANYGYTF
TRBJ2-5 | . | . | 15 | TRBV5-1 | TGCGCCAGCAGCTGGCCCCGGGACTACCAAGAGACCCAGTACTTC | CASSWPRDYQETQYF
TRBJ2-1 | many | TRBD2 | 14 | TRBV5-1 | TGCGCCAGCAGCTTTGGTCTAGCGGGGGCCCAGCAGTTCTTC | CASSFGLAGAQQFF
TRBJ2-7 | many | TRBD1 | 15 | TRBV28 | TGTGCCAGCAGTTTATGGGGGGGACAGGCCTACGAGCAGTACTTC | CASSLWGGQAYEQYF
TRBJ2-1 | many | . | 14 | TRBV18 | TGTGCCAGCTCACCGGGGGGTTCCTACAATGAGCAGTTCTTC | CASSPGGSYNEQFF
TRBJ1-1 | many | TRBD1 | 15 | TRBV19 | TGTGCCACAATCCGGGACAGGGGGCGCGGCACTGAAGCTTTCTTT | CATIRDRGRGTEAFF
TRBJ1-6 | many | . | 12 | TRBV2 | TGTGCCAGCGGGGGGGAACCCTCACCCCTCCACTTT | CASGGEPSPLHF
TRBJ1-6 | many | . | 18 | TRBV27 | TGTGCCAGCAGTTTCTACGGGTCTAGGAGCTCCTATAATTCACCCCTCCACTTT | CASSFYGSRSSYNSPLHF
TRBJ2-7 | many | TRBD1 | 14 | TRBV27 | TGTGCCCCGCCCGACAGGGAAAGCTCCTACGAGCAGTACTTC | CAPPDRESSYEQYF
TRBJ1-1 | . | . | 17 | TRBV29-1 | TGCAGCGTTGAAGATTGGGTCAGGCAGGTTAGAAACACTGAAGCTTTCTTT | CSVEDWVRQVRNTEAFF
TRBJ1-4 | many | . | 14 | TRBV5-1 | TGCGCCAGCAGCCCCGGGACTCCTAATGAAAAACTGTTTTTT | CASSPGTPNEKLFF
TRBJ2-2 | many | . | 13 | TRBV19 | TGTGCCGGACAGAATACGGACACCGGGGAGCTGTTTTTT | CAGQNTDTGELFF
TRBJ1-2 | many | TRBD1 | 15 | TRBV27 | TGTGCCAGCAGTTTAAGTCCCGACAGGGGTCGAGGCTACACCTTC | CASSLSPDRGRGYTF
TRBJ1-2 | many | . | 11 | TRBV10-2 | TGCGCCAGCAGTGACGGGGATGGCTACACCTTC | CASSDGDGYTF
TRBJ2-3 | . | TRBD1 | 18 | TRBV5-4 | TGTGCCAGCAGCTTATACGGGCCCGGGACAGGGCTCACAGATACGCAGTATTTT | CASSLYGPGTGLTDTQYF
TRBJ2-7 | many | TRBD2 | 16 | TRBV19 | TGTGCCAGTAGCCTCTCCGCGAGCGGGAGACGATACGAGCAGTACTTC | CASSLSASGRRYEQYF
TRBJ2-7 | many | TRBD2 | 15 | TRBV28 | TGTGCCAGCAGTTCTTTAAAGACACTAGCGGCAGAGCAGTACTTC | CASSSLKTLAAEQYF
TRBJ1-5 | . | TRBD1 | 15 | TRBV24-1 | TGTGCCACCAGTGATTCAGGGGGCGTTGGTCAGCCCCAGCATTTT | CATSDSGGVGQPQHF
TRBJ2-1 | many | . | 12 | TRBV7-9 | TGTGCCAGCAGCGCACAGGGATTAGGGCAGTTCTTC | CASSAQGLGQFF
TRBJ1-3 | many | . | 14 | TRBV28 | TGTGCCAGCAGTCCGTGGGCAACTGGAAACACCATATATTTT | CASSPWATGNTIYF
TRBJ1-1 | many | . | 14 | TRBV7-2 | TGTGCCAGCAGCCCGATCTTCAGGAACACTGAAGCTTTCTTT | CASSPIFRNTEAFF
TRBJ2-5 | many | . | 14 | TRBV24-1 | TGTGCCACCGCCGGGTGGGGGGATCAAGAGACCCAGTACTTC | CATAGWGDQETQYF
TRBJ2-3 | . | TRBD2 | 19 | TRBV9 | TGTGCCAGCAGCGTAACCGGCGCGGGAGAAGGGCGTAGCACAGATACGCAGTATTTT | CASSVTGAGEGRSTDTQYF
TRBJ1-5 | few | . | 17 | TRBV28 | TGTGCCAGCAGTTTATACCCCCGCAGGGCGAGGAGTCAGCCCCAGCATTTT | CASSLYPRRARSQPQHF
TRBJ1-1 | many | TRBD1 | 14 | TRBV2 | TGTGCCAGCAACGCCCCGGGACAGATCTCTGAAGCTTTCTTT | CASNAPGQISEAFF
TRBJ1-2 | many | TRBD1 | 12 | TRBV28 | TGTGCCAGCCACGACAGGGACTATGGCTACACCTTC | CASHDRDYGYTF
TRBJ2-7 | many | . | 13 | TRBV7-2 | TGTGCCAGCAGCTCCCAGGGCTGGTACGAGCAGTACTTC | CASSSQGWYEQYF
TRBJ2-1 | many | . | 15 | TRBV7-3 | TGTGCCAGCAGCTTATTAGGACTTACCTACAATGAGCAGTTCTTC | CASSLLGLTYNEQFF
TRBJ2-3 | many | . | 15 | TRBV7-9 | TGTGCCAGCAGCCCAAAGGGGCGAGTTTCAGATACGCAGTATTTT | CASSPKGRVSDTQYF
TRBJ2-5 | few | . | 14 | TRBV6-2/TRBV6-3 | TGTGCCAGCGCTCAGACAGGAGAACAAGAGACCCAGTACTTC | CASAQTGEQETQYF
TRBJ2-2 | many | . | 15 | TRBV7-3 | TGTGCCAGCAGCCTAGGGGCACACTCTCCCGGGGAGCTGTTTTTT | CASSLGAHSPGELFF